The 2 T cell receptor beta chains below all came from one sample that was sequenced in a study of blood T cells in healthy people across ages. Through a sample-barcoded 5' primer and a J-beta primer mix, a second PCR was run for 7 to 11 cycles. Using its own MiXCR run on the 5' RACE reads, TCRdb lists one record per CDR3 protein. The table lists approximately 780,000 distinct CDR3 sequences, roughly 26% of them singletons. This sample was also put to use in a study of T cells of mothers and their children.

Sequenced material: blood. All receptors come from a boy aged 10-17 years in good health.

This clonotype was detected a few times. A read error is likely, as this CDR3 ends without the conserved phenylalanine or tryptophan. The chain combines TRBV29-1 with TRBJ1-1, with D unresolved. The V gene's germline CDR1 is SQVTM and CDR2 ANQGSEA. Trimming stripped 5 bases from V and 0 bases from J, with 10 bases between. This CDR3 contains 13 residues. The CDR3 spells CSVSGSLNTEAFL. Here the CDR3 DNA reads TGCAGCGTTTCAGGCAGTCTGAACACTGAAGCTTTCCTT.

This clonotype was counted between two and nine times. The rearrangement joins TRBV5-1 to TRBJ1-4, with TRBD1 matching 11 bases. The germline gives CDR1 SGHRS, CDR2 YFSETQ. V shed 4 bases and J 3 bases; nucleotides not matched to a gene: 5. The CDR3 extends over 16 amino acids. CDR3 residues: CASSVGTGGSNEKLFF. CDR3 bases: TGCGCCAGCAGCGTAGGGACAGGGGGTTCTAATGAAAAACTGTTTTTT.